Listed below are T cell receptor beta chains from one sample, sequenced in a study of blood T cell repertoires in COVID-19. TCRdb's copy holds only in-frame clones and misses some; the assay was immunoSEQ multiplex PCR. Here the sample spans about 270,000 clones, 88% being singletons. What was sequenced was PBMCs or T cells enriched from blood (not recorded which). These TCRs come from a woman between 45 and 65 years old who had recovered from COVID-19. CDR3s include the opening cysteine and the closing phenylalanine or tryptophan. The D gene is left open where the match is weak. Not every row has a clone size; where given, it reads once, few, many or a size class.

TRBV30	NA	TRBJ1-5	TRBD1	TGTGCCTGGAGTGTGGGACAGGGAGATCAGCCCCAGCATTTT	CAWSVGQGDQPQHF
TRBV27	once	TRBJ1-2	NA	TGTGCCAGCAGTTTCGGGAGATCCTATGGCTACACCTTC	CASSFGRSYGYTF
TRBV7-9	NA	TRBJ1-1	NA	TGTGCCAGCAGCTCGGGGACTGGAGTGAACACTGAAGCTTTCTTT	CASSSGTGVNTEAFF
TRBV5-1	NA	TRBJ1-4	NA	TGCGCCAGCAGCTTCCAGGGGATGACTAATGAAAAACTGTTTTTT	CASSFQGMTNEKLFF
TRBV2	NA	TRBJ2-7	TRBD2	TGTGCCAGCAGCGAACGGACTAGCGCCTACGAGCAGTACTTC	CASSERTSAYEQYF
TRBV24-1	NA	TRBJ1-3	NA	TGTGCCACCAGCGCTGGAAACACCATATATTTT	CATSAGNTIYF
TRBV6-2/TRBV6-3	once	TRBJ1-5	TRBD1	TGTGCCAGCAGTCTTTCAGGGGGCGCCTTTAGCAATCAGCCCCAGCATTTT	CASSLSGGAFSNQPQHF
TRBV7-2	NA	TRBJ2-7	TRBD2	TGTGCCAGCAGCTTTCGGGGGGGGCAGTACTTC	CASSFRGGQYF
TRBV5-4	NA	TRBJ2-5	NA	TGTGCCAGCAGCTTGGTGACAACCCAAGAGACCCAGTACTTC	CASSLVTTQETQYF
TRBV28	NA	TRBJ1-3	TRBD1	TGTGCCAGCAGTCTCCGGACAGGGGGCTACGGAAACACCATATATTTT	CASSLRTGGYGNTIYF